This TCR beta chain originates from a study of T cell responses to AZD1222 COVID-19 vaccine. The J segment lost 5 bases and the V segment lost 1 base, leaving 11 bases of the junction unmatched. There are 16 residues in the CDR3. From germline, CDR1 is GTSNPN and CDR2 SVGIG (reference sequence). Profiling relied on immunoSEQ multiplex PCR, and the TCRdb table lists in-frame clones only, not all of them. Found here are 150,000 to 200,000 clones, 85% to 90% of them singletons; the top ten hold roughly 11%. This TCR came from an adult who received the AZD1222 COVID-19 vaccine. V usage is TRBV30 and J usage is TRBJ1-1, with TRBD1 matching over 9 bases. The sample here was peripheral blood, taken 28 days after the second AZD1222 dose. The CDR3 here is CAWSDKRTGQGTEAFF. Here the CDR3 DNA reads TGTGCCTGGAGTGACAAAAGAACTGGACAGGGGACTGAAGCTTTCTTT.